A few counts support the clone carrying this T cell receptor beta chain. Its antigen is currently unknown. The sequenced template was cDNA made from the entire isolated RNA. Libraries were prepared by immunoSEQ multiplex PCR; TCRdb keeps only in-frame clonotypes and omits some of them. The sample carries 130,000 to 150,000 clones, roughly 50% recorded once. These data originate in a study of beta chain features in type 1 diabetes. The CDR3 is made up of 14 amino acids. The V segment lost 9 bases and the J segment 2 bases; nucleotides outside the gene matches: 10. CDR1 is ENHRY and CDR2 is SYGVKD in the germline V gene. Findings of the study overall: Patients with Type 1 diabetes showed moderately but significantly shorter TCRB CDR3s in all four CD4+ subsets.

The single heparinised draw taken from each donor contained about 100 mL of blood on average. The authors sorted CD4+ naive, central memory, regulatory and stem cell-like memory cells via CD45RO/CCR7/CD25/CD127/CD95/CD27. The receptor was isolated from a man aged 18 to 30 in good health. Source material: Tregs from blood. The rearrangement joins TRBV10-3 to TRBJ2-7; 7 bases fit TRBD2. The CDR3 nucleotides are TGTGCCATTCCGTGGGACTACCACACCTACGAGCAGTACTTC. Its translation: CAIPWDYHTYEQYF.